The 7 T cell receptor beta chains listed next were all sequenced from one sample in a study of cytomegalovirus exposure and HLA in healthy donors. This PCR relied on a set of 60 Vbeta primers and 13 Jbeta primers. Profiling relied on immunoSEQ multiplex PCR, and the TCRdb table lists in-frame clones only, not all of them. Among roughly 150,000 clones listed, approximately 82% were seen once. The sample consisted of PBMCs. These receptor sequences come from a woman aged 45 to 65 in good health and CMV-seropositive.

J is TRBJ2-3 and V is TRBV29-1; the D gene is possibly TRBD2 (5 bases). V was trimmed by 1 base and J by 5 bases, leaving 7 bases between them. The CDR3 sequence is 12 residues long. The germline V gene encodes CDR1 SQVTM and CDR2 ANQGSEA. The CDR3 DNA is TGCAGCGTTGAAGTTGCGGGAGATACGCAGTATTTT. It is translated as CSVEVAGDTQYF.

The chain carries TRBV7-9 and TRBJ2-1; perhaps TRBD1 as D (6 bases). Trimming shortened V by 5 bases and J by 9 bases, and 20 bases separated the two germline ends. The germline gives CDR1 SEHNR, CDR2 FQNEAQ (reference sequence). The CDR3 runs 15 residues. CDR3 sequence (DNA): TGTGCCAGCAGCCGTAGCAACAGGGACCGAGCTGAGCAGTTCTTC. It encodes CASSRSNRDRAEQFF.

This chain joins TRBV2 and TRBJ1-5; the match to TRBD1 covers 11 bases. This CDR3 has 13 residues. Unmatched junction bases numbered 4, after V lost 9 bases and J lost 6 bases. Germline V gene data show CDR1 as SNHLY and CDR2 as FYNNEI. The CDR3 reads CASGQGAFQPQHF. The DNA of the CDR3 is TGTGCCAGTGGACAGGGGGCGTTTCAGCCCCAGCATTTT.

The chain has TRBV6-5 and TRBJ2-7, with 12 bases matching TRBD1. This CDR3 spans 16 amino acids. V gave up 4 bases and J gave up 5 bases; unmatched junction bases: 9. The germline V gene encodes CDR1 MNHEY and CDR2 SVGAGI. The CDR3 DNA reads as TGTGCCAGCAGTTCAGCCGGGACAGGGGGCTCGCACGAGCAGTACTTC. This translates into CASSSAGTGGSHEQYF.

The rearrangement joins TRBV19 to TRBJ1-2; D call uncertain. CDR1 LNHDA and CDR2 SQIVND come from the germline V gene (reference sequence). The V gene lost 5 bases and the J gene lost 4 bases, with 11 bases spanning the gap. The CDR3 is made up of 13 amino acids. The CDR3 loop is CASSPRNRYGYTF. Written as DNA, the CDR3 is TGTGCCAGTAGTCCTAGGAACCGCTATGGCTACACCTTC.

The CDR3 loop is CAIQPGDTQYF. In nucleotides, the CDR3 is TGTGCCATCCAACCCGGAGATACGCAGTATTTT. The gene calls are TRBV7-2 and TRBJ2-3; D not certain. Germline CDR1 is SGHTA and CDR2 is FQGNSA. This CDR3 has 11 residues. V lost 10 bases, J lost 5 bases, and 10 bases lay in between.

The gene calls are TRBV5-6 and TRBJ2-3; 7 positions agree with TRBD1. The V gene's germline CDR1 is SGHDT and CDR2 YYEEEE. Trimming removed 2 bases from V and 2 bases from J; junction bases left unmatched: 5. This CDR3 spans 15 amino acids. The CDR3: CASSFGTVTTDTQYF. The CDR3 DNA is TGTGCCAGCAGCTTTGGGACAGTCACCACAGATACGCAGTATTTT.